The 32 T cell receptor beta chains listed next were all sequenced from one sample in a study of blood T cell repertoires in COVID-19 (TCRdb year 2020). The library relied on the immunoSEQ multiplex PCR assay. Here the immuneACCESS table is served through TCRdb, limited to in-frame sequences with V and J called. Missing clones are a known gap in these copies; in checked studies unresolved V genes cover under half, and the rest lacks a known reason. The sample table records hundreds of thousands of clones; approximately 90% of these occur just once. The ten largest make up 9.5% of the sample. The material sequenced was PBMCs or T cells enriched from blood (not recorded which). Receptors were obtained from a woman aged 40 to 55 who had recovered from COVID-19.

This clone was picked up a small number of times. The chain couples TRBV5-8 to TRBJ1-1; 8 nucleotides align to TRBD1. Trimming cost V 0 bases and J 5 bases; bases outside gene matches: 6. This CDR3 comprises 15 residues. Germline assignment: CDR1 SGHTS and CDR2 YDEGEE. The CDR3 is CASSLARNRGTEAFF. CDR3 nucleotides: TGTGCCAGCAGCTTGGCCCGAAACAGGGGGACTGAAGCTTTCTTT.

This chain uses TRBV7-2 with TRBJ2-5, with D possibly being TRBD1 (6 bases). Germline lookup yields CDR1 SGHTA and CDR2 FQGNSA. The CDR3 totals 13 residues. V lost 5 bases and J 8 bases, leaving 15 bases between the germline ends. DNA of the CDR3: TGTGCCAGCAGCCCCTTACAGGGCAGAACCCAGTACTTC. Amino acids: CASSPLQGRTQYF.

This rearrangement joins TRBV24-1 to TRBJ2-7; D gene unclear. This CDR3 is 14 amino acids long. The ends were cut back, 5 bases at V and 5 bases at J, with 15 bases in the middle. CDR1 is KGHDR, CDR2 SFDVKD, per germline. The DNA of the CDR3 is TGTGCCACCAGTGGGAACCCAACTGAGGACGAGCAGTACTTC. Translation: CATSGNPTEDEQYF.

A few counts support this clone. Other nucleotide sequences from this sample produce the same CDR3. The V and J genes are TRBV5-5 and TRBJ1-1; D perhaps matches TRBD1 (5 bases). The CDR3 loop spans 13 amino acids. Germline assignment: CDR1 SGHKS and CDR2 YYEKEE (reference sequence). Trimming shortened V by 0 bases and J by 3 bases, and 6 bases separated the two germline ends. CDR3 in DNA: TGTGCCAGCAGCTTGGCGGGGGACACTGAAGCTTTCTTT. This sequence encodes CASSLAGDTEAFF.

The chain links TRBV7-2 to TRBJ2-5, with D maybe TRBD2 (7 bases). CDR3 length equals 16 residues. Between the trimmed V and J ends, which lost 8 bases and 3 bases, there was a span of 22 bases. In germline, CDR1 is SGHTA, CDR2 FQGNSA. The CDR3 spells CASGGIWGGEKETQYF. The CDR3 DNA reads TGTGCCAGCGGTGGGATTTGGGGGGGCGAGAAAGAGACCCAGTACTTC. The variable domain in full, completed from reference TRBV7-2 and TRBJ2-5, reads GAGVSQSPSNKVTEKGKDVELRCDPISGHTALYWYRQSLGQGLEFLIYFQGNSAPDKSGLPSDRFSAERTGGSVSTLTIQRTQQEDSAVYLCASGGIWGGEKETQYFGPGTRLLVL.

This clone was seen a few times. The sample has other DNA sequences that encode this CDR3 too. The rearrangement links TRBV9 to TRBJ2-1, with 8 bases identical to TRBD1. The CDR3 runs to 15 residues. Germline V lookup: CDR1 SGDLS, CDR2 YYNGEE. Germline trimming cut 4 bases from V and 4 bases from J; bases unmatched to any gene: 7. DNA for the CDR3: TGTGCCAGCAGCCCTCGGGACAGGCCTTACAATGAGCAGTTCTTC. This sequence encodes CASSPRDRPYNEQFF.

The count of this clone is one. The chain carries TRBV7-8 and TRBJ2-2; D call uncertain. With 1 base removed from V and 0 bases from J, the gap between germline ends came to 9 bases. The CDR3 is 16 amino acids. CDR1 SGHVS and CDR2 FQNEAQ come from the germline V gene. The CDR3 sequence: CASSLGEISNTGELFF. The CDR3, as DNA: TGTGCCAGCAGCTTAGGAGAGATTTCGAACACCGGGGAGCTGTTTTTT.

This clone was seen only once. The chain's CDR3 is CASRPGRGAGAEETQYF. In nucleotides, the CDR3 is TGTGCCAGCAGGCCCGGCCGGGGAGCGGGGGCGGAAGAGACCCAGTACTTC. The J gene is TRBJ2-5, the V gene TRBV5-8; 8 positions match TRBD2. The germline V gene encodes CDR1 SGHTS and CDR2 YDEGEE. This CDR3 has 17 amino acids. V lost 5 bases, J lost 3 bases, and 15 bases stayed unmatched.

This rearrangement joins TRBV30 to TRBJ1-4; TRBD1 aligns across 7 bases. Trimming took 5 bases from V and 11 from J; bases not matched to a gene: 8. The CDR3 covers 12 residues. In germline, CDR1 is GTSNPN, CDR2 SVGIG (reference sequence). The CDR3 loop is CAWSDRDGKLFF. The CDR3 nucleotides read TGTGCCTGGTCAGACAGGGATGGGAAACTGTTTTTT.

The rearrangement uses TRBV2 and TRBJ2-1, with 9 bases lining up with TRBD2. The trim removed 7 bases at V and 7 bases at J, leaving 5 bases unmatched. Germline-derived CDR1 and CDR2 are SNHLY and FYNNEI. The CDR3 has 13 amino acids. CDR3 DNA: TGTGCCAGCATTAGCGGGGGTTTAAATGAGCAGTTCTTC. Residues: CASISGGLNEQFF.

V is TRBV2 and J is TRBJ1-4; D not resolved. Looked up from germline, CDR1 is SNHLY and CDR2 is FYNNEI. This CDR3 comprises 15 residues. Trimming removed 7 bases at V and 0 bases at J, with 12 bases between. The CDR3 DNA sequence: TGTGCCAGCAACAGAATCACCGCAACTAATGAAAAACTGTTTTTT. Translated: CASNRITATNEKLFF.

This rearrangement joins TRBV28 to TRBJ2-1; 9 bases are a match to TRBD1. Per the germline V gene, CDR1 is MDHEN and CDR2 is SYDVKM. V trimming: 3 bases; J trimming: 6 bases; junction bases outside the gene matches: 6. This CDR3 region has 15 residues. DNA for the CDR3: TGTGCCAGCAGTTTGGACAGGGGAAAGGGCAATGAGCAGTTCTTC. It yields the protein CASSLDRGKGNEQFF. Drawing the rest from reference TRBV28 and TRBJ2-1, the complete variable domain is DVKVTQSSRYLVKRTGEKVFLECVQDMDHENMFWYRQDPGLGLRLIYFSYDVKMKEKGDIPEGYSVSREKKERFSLILESASTNQTSMYLCASSLDRGKGNEQFFGPGTRLTVL.

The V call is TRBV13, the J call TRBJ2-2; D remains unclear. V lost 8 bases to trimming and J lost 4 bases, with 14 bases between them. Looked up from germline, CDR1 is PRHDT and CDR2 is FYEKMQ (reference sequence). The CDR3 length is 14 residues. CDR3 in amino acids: CASGLLTVTGELFF. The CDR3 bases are TGTGCCAGCGGGTTGTTGACTGTCACCGGGGAGCTGTTTTTT. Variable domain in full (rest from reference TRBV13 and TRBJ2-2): AAGVIQSPRHLIKEKRETATLKCYPIPRHDTVYWYQQGPGQDPQFLISFYEKMQSDKGSIPDRFSAQQFSDYHSELNMSSLELGDSALYFCASGLLTVTGELFFGEGSRLTVL.

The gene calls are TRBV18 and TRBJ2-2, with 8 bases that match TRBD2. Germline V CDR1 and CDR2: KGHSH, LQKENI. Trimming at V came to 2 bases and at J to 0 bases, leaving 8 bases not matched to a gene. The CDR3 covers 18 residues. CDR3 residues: CASSPMAGGLTNTGELFF. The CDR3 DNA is TGTGCCAGCTCACCAATGGCGGGGGGCCTTACGAACACCGGGGAGCTGTTTTTT.

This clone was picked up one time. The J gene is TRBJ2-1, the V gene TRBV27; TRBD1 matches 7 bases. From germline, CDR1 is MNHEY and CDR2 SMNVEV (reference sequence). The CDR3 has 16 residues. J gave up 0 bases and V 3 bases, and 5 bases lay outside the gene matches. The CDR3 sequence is CASSFPTGDSYNEQFF. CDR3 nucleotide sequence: TGTGCCAGCAGTTTCCCCACAGGGGACTCCTACAATGAGCAGTTCTTC.

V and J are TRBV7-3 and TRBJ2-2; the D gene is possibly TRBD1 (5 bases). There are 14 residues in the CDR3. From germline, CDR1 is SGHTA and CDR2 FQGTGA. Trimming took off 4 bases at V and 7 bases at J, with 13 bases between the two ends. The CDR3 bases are TGTGCCAGCAGCTCGATCAGGGAAGGCGGGGAGCTGTTTTTT. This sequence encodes CASSSIREGGELFF.

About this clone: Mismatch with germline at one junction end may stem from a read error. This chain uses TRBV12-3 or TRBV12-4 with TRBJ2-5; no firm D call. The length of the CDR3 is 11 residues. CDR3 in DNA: TGTGCCAGCAGTTTAGGAAACCTGGGCGACTTC. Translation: CASSLGNLGDF.

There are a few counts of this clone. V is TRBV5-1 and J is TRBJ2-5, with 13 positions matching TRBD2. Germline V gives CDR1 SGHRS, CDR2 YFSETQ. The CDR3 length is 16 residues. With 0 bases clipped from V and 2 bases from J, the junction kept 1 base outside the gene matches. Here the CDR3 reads CASSLGTSGRQETQYF. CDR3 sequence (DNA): TGCGCCAGCAGCTTGGGGACTAGCGGGAGACAAGAGACCCAGTACTTC.

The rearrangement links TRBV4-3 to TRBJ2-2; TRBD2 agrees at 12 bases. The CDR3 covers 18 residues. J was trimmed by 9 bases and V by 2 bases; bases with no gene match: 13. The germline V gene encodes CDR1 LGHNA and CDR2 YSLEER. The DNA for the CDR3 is TGCGCCAGCAGCCAACGACCCTGGCTAGCGGGAGGGCCTCGGGAGCTGTTTTTT. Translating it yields CASSQRPWLAGGPRELFF.

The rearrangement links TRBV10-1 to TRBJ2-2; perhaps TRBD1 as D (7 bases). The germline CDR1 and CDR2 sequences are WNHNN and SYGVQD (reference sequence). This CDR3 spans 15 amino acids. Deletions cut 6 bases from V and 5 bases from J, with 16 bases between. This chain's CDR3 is CASSQGGSITGELFF. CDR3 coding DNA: TGCGCCAGCAGCCAGGGGGGAAGTATAACCGGGGAGCTGTTTTTT.

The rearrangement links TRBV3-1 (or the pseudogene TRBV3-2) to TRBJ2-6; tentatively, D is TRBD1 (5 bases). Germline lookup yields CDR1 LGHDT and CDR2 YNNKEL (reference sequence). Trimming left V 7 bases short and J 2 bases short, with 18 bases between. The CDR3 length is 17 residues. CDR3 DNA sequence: TGTGCCAGCACCTCACGACCCCCAGGGCCTGGGGCCAACGTCCTGACTTTC. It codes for CASTSRPPGPGANVLTF.

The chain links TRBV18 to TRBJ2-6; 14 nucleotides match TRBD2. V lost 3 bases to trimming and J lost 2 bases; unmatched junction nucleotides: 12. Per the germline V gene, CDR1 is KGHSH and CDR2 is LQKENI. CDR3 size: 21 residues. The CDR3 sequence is CASSPPTTSGRASTGANVLTF. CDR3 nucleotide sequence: TGTGCCAGCTCACCCCCCACGACTAGCGGGAGGGCATCTACTGGGGCCAACGTCCTGACTTTC.

In DNA form, the CDR3 reads TGTGCCAGCAGCGTGGCCCCGAACGGGGACTATGGCTACACCTTC. Its protein product is CASSVAPNGDYGYTF. J is TRBJ1-2 and V is TRBV5-5; the D is unclear. This CDR3 is built from 15 residues. Germline V gene lookup returns CDR1 SGHKS and CDR2 YYEKEE (reference sequence). Between the trimmed V and J ends, which lost 4 bases and 3 bases, there was a span of 16 bases.

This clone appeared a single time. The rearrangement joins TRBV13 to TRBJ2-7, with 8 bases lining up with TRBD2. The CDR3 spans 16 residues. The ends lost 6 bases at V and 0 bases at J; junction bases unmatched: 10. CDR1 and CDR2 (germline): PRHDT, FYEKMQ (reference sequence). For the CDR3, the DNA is TGTGCCAGCAGTTCCCTTAGCGGGATCTTCTCCTACGAGCAGTACTTC. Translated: CASSSLSGIFSYEQYF. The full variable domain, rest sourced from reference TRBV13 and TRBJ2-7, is AAGVIQSPRHLIKEKRETATLKCYPIPRHDTVYWYQQGPGQDPQFLISFYEKMQSDKGSIPDRFSAQQFSDYHSELNMSSLELGDSALYFCASSSLSGIFSYEQYFGPGTRLTVT.

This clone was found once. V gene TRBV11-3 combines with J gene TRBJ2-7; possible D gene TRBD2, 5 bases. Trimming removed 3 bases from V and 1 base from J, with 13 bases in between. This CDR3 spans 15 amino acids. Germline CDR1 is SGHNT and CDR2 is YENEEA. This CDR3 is CASSFRSGSSYEQYF. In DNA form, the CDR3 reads TGTGCCAGCAGCTTCCGGTCGGGGTCGTCCTACGAGCAGTACTTC.

The CDR3 here is CASSPAESSGGYEQYF. The CDR3 coding sequence is TGTGCCAGCTCACCAGCTGAGTCTAGCGGGGGCTACGAGCAGTACTTC. The chain uses TRBV18 and TRBJ2-7; TRBD2 agrees at 10 bases. The CDR3 consists of 16 residues. Germline trimming cut 2 bases from V and 3 bases from J; bases unmatched to any gene: 7. Germline V gene sequence: CDR1 KGHSH, CDR2 LQKENI.

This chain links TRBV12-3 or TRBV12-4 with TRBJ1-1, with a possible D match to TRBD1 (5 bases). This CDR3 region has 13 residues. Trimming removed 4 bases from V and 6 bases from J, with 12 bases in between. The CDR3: CASSWDPGAEAFF. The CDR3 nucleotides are TGTGCCAGCAGTTGGGATCCGGGGGCTGAAGCTTTCTTT.

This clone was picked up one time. CDR3 sequence reads: CASRWTDNTEAFF. CDR3 in DNA: TGTGCCAGCCGATGGACAGACAACACTGAAGCTTTCTTT. V and J are TRBV6-5 and TRBJ1-1; D might be TRBD1 (6 bases). The germline V and J ends were trimmed by 8 bases and 2 bases, with 12 bases remaining between them. The CDR3 extends over 13 amino acids. Germline CDR1 reads MNHEY; CDR2 reads SVGAGI.

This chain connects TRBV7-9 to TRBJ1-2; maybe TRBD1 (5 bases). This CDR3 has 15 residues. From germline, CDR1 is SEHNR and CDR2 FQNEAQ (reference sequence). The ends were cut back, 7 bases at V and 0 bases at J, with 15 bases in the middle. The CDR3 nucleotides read TGTGCCAGCACCTTTGGGGCCGGAGCTAACTATGGCTACACCTTC. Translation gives CASTFGAGANYGYTF. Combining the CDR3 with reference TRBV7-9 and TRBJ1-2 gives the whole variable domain DTGVSQNPRHKITKRGQNVTFRCDPISEHNRLYWYRQTLGQGPEFLTYFQNEAQLEKSRLLSDRFSAERPKGSFSTLEIQRTEQGDSAMYLCASTFGAGANYGYTFGSGTRLTVV.

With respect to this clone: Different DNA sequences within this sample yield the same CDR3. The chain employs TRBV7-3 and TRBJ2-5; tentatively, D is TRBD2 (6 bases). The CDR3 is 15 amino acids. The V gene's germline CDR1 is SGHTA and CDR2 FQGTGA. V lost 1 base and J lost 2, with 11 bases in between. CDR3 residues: CASSLIGGVQETQYF. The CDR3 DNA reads TGTGCCAGCAGCTTAATTGGCGGGGTTCAAGAGACCCAGTACTTC.

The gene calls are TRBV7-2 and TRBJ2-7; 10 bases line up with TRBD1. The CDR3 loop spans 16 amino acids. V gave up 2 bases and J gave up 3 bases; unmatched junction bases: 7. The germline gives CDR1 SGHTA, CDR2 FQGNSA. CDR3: CASSLLGDRGFYEQYF. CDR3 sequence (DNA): TGTGCCAGCAGCTTATTGGGGGACAGGGGTTTCTACGAGCAGTACTTC.

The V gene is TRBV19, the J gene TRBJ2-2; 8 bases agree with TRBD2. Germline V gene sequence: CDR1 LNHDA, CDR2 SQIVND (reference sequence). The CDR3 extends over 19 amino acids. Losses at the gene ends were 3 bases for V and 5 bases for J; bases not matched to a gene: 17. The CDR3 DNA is TGTGCCAGTAGTATCCGTTATGGTATCGCGGGAGGACCGACCGGGGAGCTGTTTTTT. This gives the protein CASSIRYGIAGGPTGELFF. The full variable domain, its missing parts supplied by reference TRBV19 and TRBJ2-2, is DGGITQSPKYLFRKEGQNVTLSCEQNLNHDAMYWYRQDPGQGLRLIYYSQIVNDFQKGDIAEGYSVSREKKESFPLTVTSAQKNPTAFYLCASSIRYGIAGGPTGELFFGEGSRLTVL.